A selection of T cell receptor beta chains follows, all from one sample in a study of human T cells and chemical hapten exposure. TCRdb re-analysed the RACE reads in MiXCR, keeping a single row per CDR3 protein. The table lists roughly 360,000 distinct CDR3 sequences, approximately 5% of them singletons. The input for sequencing was whole blood, taken in connection with sensitization to the hapten diphenylcyclopropenone (DPC). All receptors come from a woman in her 50s with alopecia areata. Some clones in this sample may be carry-over from other donors' samples. CDR3s leave out the opening cysteine and the closing phenylalanine or tryptophan. The order of the fields is V gene, J gene, CDR3 protein.

v_call: TRBV9
j_call: TRBJ2-7
cdr3_aa: ASSVRYGYEQY

v_call: TRBV2
j_call: TRBJ1-1
cdr3_aa: ASSEEVGRDGAF

v_call: TRBV20-1
j_call: TRBJ2-1
cdr3_aa: SAQTGVSYNEQF

v_call: TRBV5-1
j_call: TRBJ1-4
cdr3_aa: ASSLQTNMRTNEKLF

v_call: TRBV20-1
j_call: TRBJ2-7
cdr3_aa: SARDLSGTISYEQY

v_call: TRBV6-6
j_call: TRBJ1-5
cdr3_aa: ASTDRRGNQPQH

v_call: TRBV6-1
j_call: TRBJ2-3
cdr3_aa: AGTRQGGTDTQY

v_call: TRBV6-5
j_call: TRBJ2-7
cdr3_aa: ASRESPGLGEQY

v_call: TRBV7-6
j_call: TRBJ1-1
cdr3_aa: ASSLASSGTEAF

v_call: TRBV7-2
j_call: TRBJ2-1
cdr3_aa: ASSLTRGRNEQF

v_call: TRBV12-3/TRBV12-4
j_call: TRBJ2-6
cdr3_aa: GSLSGANVLT

v_call: TRBV4-2
j_call: TRBJ2-7
cdr3_aa: ASSQDASGGYEQY

v_call: TRBV4-1
j_call: TRBJ2-5
cdr3_aa: ASSQDQASRKTQY

v_call: TRBV19
j_call: TRBJ2-1
cdr3_aa: ASSILQDRTNNEQF

v_call: TRBV11-2
j_call: TRBJ2-5
cdr3_aa: ASSPTSAISQETQY

v_call: TRBV27
j_call: TRBJ2-5
cdr3_aa: ASSSTRGRETQY

v_call: TRBV20-1
j_call: TRBJ2-2
cdr3_aa: SASTSVNRELF

v_call: TRBV13
j_call: TRBJ1-2
cdr3_aa: ASSLGTDEYGYT

v_call: TRBV13
j_call: TRBJ1-2
cdr3_aa: AGKHPDRGLGYT

v_call: TRBV5-4
j_call: TRBJ2-1
cdr3_aa: ASSPLGGPWNEQF

v_call: TRBV20-1
j_call: TRBJ1-2
cdr3_aa: SASQGARSYGYT

v_call: TRBV29-1
j_call: TRBJ1-1
cdr3_aa: SVRQGLNTEAF

v_call: TRBV6-5
j_call: TRBJ2-7
cdr3_aa: ASSYSRVPRDAYEQY

v_call: TRBV7-2
j_call: TRBJ2-5
cdr3_aa: ASTGGGLTQY